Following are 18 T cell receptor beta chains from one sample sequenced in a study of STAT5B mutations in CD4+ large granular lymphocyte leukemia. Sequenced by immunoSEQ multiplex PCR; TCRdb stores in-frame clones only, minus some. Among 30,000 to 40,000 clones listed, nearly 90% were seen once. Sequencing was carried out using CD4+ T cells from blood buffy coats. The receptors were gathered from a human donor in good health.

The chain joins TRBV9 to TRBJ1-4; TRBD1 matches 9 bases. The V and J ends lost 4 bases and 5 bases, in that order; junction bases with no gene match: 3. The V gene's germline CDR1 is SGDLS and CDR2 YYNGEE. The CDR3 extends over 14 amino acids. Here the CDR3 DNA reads TGTGCCAGCAGCAGAGACAGGGGGAATGAAAAACTGTTTTTT. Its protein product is CASSRDRGNEKLFF.

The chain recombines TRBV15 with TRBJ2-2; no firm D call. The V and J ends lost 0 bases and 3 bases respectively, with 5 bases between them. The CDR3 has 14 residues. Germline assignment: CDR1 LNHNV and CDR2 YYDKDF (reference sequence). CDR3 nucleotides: TGTGCCACCAGCAGAGATGGCCACACCGGGGAGCTGTTTTTT. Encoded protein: CATSRDGHTGELFF.

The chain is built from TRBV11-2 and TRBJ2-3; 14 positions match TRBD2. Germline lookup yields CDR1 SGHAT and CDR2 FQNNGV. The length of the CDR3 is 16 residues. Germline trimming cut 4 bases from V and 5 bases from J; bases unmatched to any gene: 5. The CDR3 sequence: CASSWGLAGEGDTQYF. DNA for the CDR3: TGTGCCAGCAGCTGGGGACTAGCGGGAGAAGGAGATACGCAGTATTTT.

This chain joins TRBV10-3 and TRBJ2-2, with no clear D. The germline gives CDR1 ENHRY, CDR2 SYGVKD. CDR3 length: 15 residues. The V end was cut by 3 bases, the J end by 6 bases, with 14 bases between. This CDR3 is CAISDLGQPSGELFF. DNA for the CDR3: TGTGCCATCAGTGATTTGGGCCAACCGTCCGGGGAGCTGTTTTTT.

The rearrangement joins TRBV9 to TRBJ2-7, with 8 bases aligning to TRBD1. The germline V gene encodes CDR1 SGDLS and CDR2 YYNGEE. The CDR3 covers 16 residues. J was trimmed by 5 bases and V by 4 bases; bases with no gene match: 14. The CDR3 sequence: CASSPVAGGALHEQYF. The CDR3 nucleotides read TGTGCCAGCAGCCCAGTAGCAGGGGGCGCTTTGCACGAGCAGTACTTC.

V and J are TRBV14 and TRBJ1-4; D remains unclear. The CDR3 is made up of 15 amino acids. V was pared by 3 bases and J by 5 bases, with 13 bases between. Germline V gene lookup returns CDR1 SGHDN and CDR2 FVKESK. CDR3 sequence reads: CASSHPSAGNEKLFF. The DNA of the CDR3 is TGTGCCAGCAGCCATCCGTCGGCCGGGAATGAAAAACTGTTTTTT. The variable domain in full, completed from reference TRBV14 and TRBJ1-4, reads EAGVTQFPSHSVIEKGQTVTLRCDPISGHDNLYWYRRVMGKEIKFLLHFVKESKQDESGMPNNRFLAERTGGTYSTLKVQPAELEDSGVYFCASSHPSAGNEKLFFGSGTQLSVL.

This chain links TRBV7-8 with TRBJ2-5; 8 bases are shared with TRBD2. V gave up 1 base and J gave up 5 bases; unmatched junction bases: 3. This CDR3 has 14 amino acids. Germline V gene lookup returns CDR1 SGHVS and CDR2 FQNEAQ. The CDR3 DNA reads TGTGCCAGCAGCTTAGAGACGGGAGGGGAGACCCAGTACTTC. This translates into CASSLETGGETQYF.

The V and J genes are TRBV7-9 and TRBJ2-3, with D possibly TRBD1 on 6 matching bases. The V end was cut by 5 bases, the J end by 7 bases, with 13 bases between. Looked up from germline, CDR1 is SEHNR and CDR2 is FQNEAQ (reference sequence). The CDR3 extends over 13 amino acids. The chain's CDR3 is CASSPRDIHTQYF. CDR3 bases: TGTGCCAGCAGCCCCCGGGACATTCATACGCAGTATTTT. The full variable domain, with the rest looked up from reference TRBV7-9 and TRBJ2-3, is DTGVSQNPRHKITKRGQNVTFRCDPISEHNRLYWYRQTLGQGPEFLTYFQNEAQLEKSRLLSDRFSAERPKGSFSTLEIQRTEQGDSAMYLCASSPRDIHTQYFGPGTRLTVL.

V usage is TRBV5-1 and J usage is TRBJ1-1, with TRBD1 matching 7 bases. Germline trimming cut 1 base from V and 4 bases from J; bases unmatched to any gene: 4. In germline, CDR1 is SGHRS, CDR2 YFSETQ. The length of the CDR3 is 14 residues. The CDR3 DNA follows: TGCGCCAGCAGCTTGTCGGCAGGGGGCACTGAAGCTTTCTTT. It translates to CASSLSAGGTEAFF.

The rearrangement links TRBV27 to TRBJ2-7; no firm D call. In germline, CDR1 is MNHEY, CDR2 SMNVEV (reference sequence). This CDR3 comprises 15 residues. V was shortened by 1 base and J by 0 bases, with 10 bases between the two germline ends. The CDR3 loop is CASSLYATSSYEQYF. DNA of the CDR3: TGTGCCAGCAGTTTATATGCGACAAGCTCCTACGAGCAGTACTTC.

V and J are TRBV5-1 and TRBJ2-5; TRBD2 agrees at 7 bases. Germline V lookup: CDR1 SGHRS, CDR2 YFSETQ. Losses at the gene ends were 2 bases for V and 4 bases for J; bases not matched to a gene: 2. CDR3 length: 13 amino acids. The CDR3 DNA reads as TGCGCCAGCAGCTTTGGGGGGGGAGAGACCCAGTACTTC. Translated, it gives CASSFGGGETQYF.

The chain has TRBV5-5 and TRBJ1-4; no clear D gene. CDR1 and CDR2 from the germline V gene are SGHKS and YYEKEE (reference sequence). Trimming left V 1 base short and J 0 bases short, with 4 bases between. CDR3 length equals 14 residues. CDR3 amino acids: CASSLPATNEKLFF. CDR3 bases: TGTGCCAGCAGCTTGCCAGCAACTAATGAAAAACTGTTTTTT.

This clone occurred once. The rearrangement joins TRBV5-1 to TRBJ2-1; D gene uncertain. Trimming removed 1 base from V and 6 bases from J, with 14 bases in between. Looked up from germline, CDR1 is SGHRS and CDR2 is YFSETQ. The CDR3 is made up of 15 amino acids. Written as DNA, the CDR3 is TGCGCCAGCAGCTTGTCGGGCGATGCGTCCAATGAGCAGTTCTTC. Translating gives CASSLSGDASNEQFF.

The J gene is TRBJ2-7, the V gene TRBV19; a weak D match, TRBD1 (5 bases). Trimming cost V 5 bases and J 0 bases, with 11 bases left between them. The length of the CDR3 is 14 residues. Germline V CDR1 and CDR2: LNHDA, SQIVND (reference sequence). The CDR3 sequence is CASSSLQDSYEQYF. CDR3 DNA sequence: TGTGCCAGTAGTTCACTACAGGACTCCTACGAGCAGTACTTC.

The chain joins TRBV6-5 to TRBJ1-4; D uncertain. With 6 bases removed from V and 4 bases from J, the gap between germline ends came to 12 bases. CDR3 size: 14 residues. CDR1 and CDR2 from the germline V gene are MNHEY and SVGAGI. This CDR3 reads CASSRGRFNEKLFF. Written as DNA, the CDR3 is TGTGCCAGCAGCCGTGGACGGTTTAATGAAAAACTGTTTTTT.

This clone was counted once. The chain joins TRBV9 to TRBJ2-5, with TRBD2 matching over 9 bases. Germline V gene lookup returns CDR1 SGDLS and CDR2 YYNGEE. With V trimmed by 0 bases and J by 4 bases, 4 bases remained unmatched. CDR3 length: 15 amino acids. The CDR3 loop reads CASSVGASGTETQYF. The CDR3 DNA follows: TGTGCCAGCAGCGTAGGGGCTAGCGGGACAGAGACCCAGTACTTC.

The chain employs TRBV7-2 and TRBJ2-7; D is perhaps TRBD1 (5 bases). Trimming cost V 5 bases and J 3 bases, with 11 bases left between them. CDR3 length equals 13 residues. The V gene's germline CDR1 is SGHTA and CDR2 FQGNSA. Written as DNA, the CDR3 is TGTGCCAGCAGCCTTATTGACAGCTACGAGCAGTACTTC. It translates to CASSLIDSYEQYF.

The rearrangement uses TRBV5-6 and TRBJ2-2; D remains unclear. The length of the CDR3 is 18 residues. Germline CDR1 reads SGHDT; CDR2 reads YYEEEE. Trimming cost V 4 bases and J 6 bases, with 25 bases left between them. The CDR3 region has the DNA TGTGCCAGCAGCCATTTGTCCGGACCGCGACGAACGGCCGGGGAGCTGTTTTTT. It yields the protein CASSHLSGPRRTAGELFF. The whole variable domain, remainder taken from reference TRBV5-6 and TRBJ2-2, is DAGVTQSPTHLIKTRGQQVTLRCSPKSGHDTVSWYQQALGQGPQFIFQYYEEEERQRGNFPDRFSGHQFPNYSSELNVNALLLGDSALYLCASSHLSGPRRTAGELFFGEGSRLTVL.